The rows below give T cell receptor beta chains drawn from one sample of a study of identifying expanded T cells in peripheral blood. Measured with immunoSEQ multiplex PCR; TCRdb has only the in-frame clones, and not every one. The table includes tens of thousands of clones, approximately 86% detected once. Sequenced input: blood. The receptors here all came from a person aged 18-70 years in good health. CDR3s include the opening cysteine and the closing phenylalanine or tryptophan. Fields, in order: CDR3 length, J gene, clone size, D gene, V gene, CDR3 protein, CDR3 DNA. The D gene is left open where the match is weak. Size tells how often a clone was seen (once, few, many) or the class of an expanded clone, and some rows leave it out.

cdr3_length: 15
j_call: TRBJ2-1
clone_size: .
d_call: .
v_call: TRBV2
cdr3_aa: CASSVTPSSYNEQFF
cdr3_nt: TGTGCCAGCAGTGTGACGCCCAGCTCCTACAATGAGCAGTTCTTC

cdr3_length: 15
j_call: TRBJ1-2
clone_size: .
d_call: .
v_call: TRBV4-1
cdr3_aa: CASSQGLGEVYGYTF
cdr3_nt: TGCGCCAGCAGCCAAGGTCTGGGAGAGGTCTATGGCTACACCTTC

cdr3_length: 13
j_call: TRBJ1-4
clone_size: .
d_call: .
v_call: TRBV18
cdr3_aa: CASSRETNEKLFF
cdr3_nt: TGTGCCAGTTCCAGGGAAACTAATGAAAAACTGTTTTTT

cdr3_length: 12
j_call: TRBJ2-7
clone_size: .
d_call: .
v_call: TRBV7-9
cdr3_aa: CASRRSAGEQYF
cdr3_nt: TGTGCCAGCAGACGGAGCGCCGGCGAGCAGTACTTC

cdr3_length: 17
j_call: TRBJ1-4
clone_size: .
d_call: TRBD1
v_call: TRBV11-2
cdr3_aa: CASSFRRGQATNEKLFF
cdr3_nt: TGTGCCAGCAGCTTTCGCAGGGGGCAGGCAACTAATGAAAAACTGTTTTTT

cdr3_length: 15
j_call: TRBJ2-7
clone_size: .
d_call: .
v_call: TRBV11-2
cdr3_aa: CASSLVQAATYEQYF
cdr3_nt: TGTGCCAGCAGCTTAGTTCAGGCAGCGACCTACGAGCAGTACTTC

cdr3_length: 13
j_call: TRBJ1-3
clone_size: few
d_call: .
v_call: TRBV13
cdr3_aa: CASSFSAGNTIYF
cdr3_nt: TGTGCCAGCAGCTTTTCAGCCGGAAACACCATATATTTT

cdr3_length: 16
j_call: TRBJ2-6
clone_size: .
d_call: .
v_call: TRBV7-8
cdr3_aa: CASSDYRQSRANVLTF
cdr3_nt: TGTGCCAGCAGCGACTATAGGCAAAGTCGGGCCAACGTCCTGACTTTC

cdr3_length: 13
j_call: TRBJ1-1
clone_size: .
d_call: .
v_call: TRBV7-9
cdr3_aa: CASSYRVETEAFF
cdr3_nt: TGTGCCAGCAGCTACAGGGTAGAAACTGAAGCTTTCTTT

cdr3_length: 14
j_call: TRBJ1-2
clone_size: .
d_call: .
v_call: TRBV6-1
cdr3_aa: CASSDGIGLSGYTF
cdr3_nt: TGTGCCAGCAGTGATGGAATAGGCCTCTCTGGCTACACCTTC

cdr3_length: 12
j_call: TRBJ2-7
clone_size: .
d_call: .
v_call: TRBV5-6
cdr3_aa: CASSLGRGEQYF
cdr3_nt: TGTGCCAGCAGCTTGGGGAGGGGCGAGCAGTACTTC

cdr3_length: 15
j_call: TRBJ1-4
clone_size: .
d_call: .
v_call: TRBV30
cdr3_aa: CAWSVAPSQYEKLFF
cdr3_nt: TGTGCCTGGAGTGTAGCCCCTTCACAGTATGAAAAACTGTTTTTT

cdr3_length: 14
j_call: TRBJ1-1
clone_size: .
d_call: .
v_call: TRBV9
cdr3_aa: CASSVGPVNTEAFF
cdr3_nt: TGTGCCAGCAGCGTAGGACCAGTGAACACTGAAGCTTTCTTT

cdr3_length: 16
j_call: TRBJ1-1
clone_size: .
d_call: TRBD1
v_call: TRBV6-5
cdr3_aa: CASSSRDRGSATEAFF
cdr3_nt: TGTGCCAGCAGTTCCCGGGACAGGGGGTCGGCCACTGAAGCTTTCTTT

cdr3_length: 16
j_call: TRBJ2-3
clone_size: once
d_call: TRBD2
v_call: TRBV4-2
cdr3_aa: CASSQAGGDSTDTQYF
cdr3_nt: TGTGCCAGCAGCCAAGCGGGGGGTGATAGCACAGATACGCAGTATTTT

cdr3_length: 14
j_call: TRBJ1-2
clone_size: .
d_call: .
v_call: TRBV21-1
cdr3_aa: CADDPLEELYGYTF
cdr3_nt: TGTGCAGACGACCCTTTGGAGGAACTTTATGGCTACACCTTC

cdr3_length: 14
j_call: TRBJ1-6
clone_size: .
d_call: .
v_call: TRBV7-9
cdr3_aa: CASSFDSANSPLHF
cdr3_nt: TGTGCCAGCAGCTTCGACAGTGCAAATTCACCCCTCCACTTT

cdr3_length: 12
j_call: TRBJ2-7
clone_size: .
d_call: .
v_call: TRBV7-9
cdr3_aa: CASSPDSPEQYF
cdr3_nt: TGTGCCAGCAGCCCGGACAGTCCCGAGCAGTACTTC

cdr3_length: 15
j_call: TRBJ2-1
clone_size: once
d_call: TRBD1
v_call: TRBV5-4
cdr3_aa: CASSDGQGAYNEQFF
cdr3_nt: TGTGCCAGCAGCGACGGACAGGGGGCCTACAATGAGCAGTTCTTC

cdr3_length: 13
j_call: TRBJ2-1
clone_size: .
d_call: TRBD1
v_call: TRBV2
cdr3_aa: CASQGQGFNEQFF
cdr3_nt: TGTGCCAGCCAGGGACAGGGGTTCAATGAGCAGTTCTTC

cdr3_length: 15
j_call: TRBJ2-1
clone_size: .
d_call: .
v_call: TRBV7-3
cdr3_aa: CASSGFGSSYNEQFF
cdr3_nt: TGTGCCAGCAGCGGATTCGGGTCTTCCTACAATGAGCAGTTCTTC